The 27 T cell receptor beta chains in this list originate from one sample, sequenced in a study of CD8 T cells in ankylosing spondylitis. Their antigens remain unidentified. Study-level points and caveats: It appeared that ankylosing spondylitis blood was characterized by a TCR beta motif of 8 or 9 highly homologous variants.

TCRdb reanalysed the 5' RACE reads using MiXCR and keeps one entry per CDR3 protein. The sample lists fewer than 550,000 distinct CDR3 sequences, under 5.5% seen once, with under 4.5% in the top ten. Sequencing used blood, either unsorted or a sorted T cell fraction (not recorded which). These receptor sequences come from a male donor with ankylosing spondylitis.

The chain joins TRBV6-5 to TRBJ1-6; D is possibly TRBD1 (6 bases). V was shortened by 2 bases and J by 5 bases, with 10 bases between the two germline ends. The CDR3 consists of 15 residues. Germline V gene sequence: CDR1 MNHEY, CDR2 SVGAGI. The CDR3 region is CASSYGSGDNSPLHF. The DNA of the CDR3 is TGTGCCAGCAGTTACGGATCAGGGGATAATTCACCCCTCCACTTT.

At least ten counts were recorded for this clonotype. This chain connects TRBV5-1 to TRBJ2-7; TRBD2 matches 8 bases. Germline V lookup: CDR1 SGHRS, CDR2 YFSETQ. CDR3 size: 14 residues. The V gene end was trimmed by 1 base and the J gene end by 5 bases; junction bases not matched to a gene: 5. DNA for the CDR3: TGCGCCAGCAGCTTGAACTCCGGGAGGGACGAGCAGTACTTC. It yields the protein CASSLNSGRDEQYF.

The chain combines TRBV11-2 with TRBJ2-1; TRBD2 matches at 8 bases. V was clipped by 5 bases and J by 8 bases; unmatched bases: 2. This CDR3 is built from 12 residues. The germline CDR1 and CDR2 sequences are SGHAT and FQNNGV. CDR3 sequence (DNA): TGTGCCAGCAGCCCGACTAGCGATGAGCAGTTCTTC. The encoded protein is CASSPTSDEQFF.

In this sample, this clonotype turned up many times. This chain uses TRBV20-1 with TRBJ1-2; 9 bases agree with TRBD1. The CDR3 sequence is 15 residues long. V shed 2 bases, J shed 6 bases, and the junction held 10 bases outside the gene matches. From germline, CDR1 is DFQATT and CDR2 SNEGSKA (reference sequence). CDR3 region: CSARRDPGQGDGYTF. The DNA of the CDR3 is TGCAGTGCTAGACGGGACCCGGGACAGGGCGATGGCTACACCTTC.

This clonotype was counted ten times or more. This rearrangement joins TRBV15 to TRBJ1-5, with no clear D. Germline V lookup: CDR1 LNHNV, CDR2 YYDKDF (reference sequence). V was cut by 5 bases and J by 3 bases, with 5 bases left in between. The CDR3 totals 12 residues. CDR3 protein: CATSSSNQPQHF. DNA of the CDR3: TGTGCCACCAGCTCCTCCAATCAGCCCCAGCATTTT. The whole variable domain, filled in from reference TRBV15 and TRBJ1-5, reads DAMVIQNPRYQVTQFGKPVTLSCSQTLNHNVMYWYQQKSSQAPKLLFHYYDKDFNNEADTPDNFQSRRPNTSFCFLDIRSPGLGDTAMYLCATSSSNQPQHFGDGTRLSIL.

This clonotype was observed many times. The gene calls are TRBV14 and TRBJ2-7, with D unclear. Germline V gene sequence: CDR1 SGHDN, CDR2 FVKESK. CDR3 length: 14 residues. V lost 4 bases, J lost 0 bases, and 10 bases lay in between. CDR3 region: CASSPRPTSYEQYF. The CDR3, as DNA: TGTGCCAGCAGCCCTCGGCCCACCTCCTACGAGCAGTACTTC.

The chain uses TRBV7-9 and TRBJ2-3; D not certain. Germline V gene lookup returns CDR1 SEHNR and CDR2 FQNEAQ (reference sequence). The CDR3 spans 14 residues. Deletions cut 5 bases from V and 4 bases from J, with 13 bases between. CDR3 coding DNA: TGTGCCAGCAGCCCCACGGCAGTTGCAGATACGCAGTATTTT. It is translated as CASSPTAVADTQYF.

The chain is built from TRBV7-2 and TRBJ2-7; 8 bases agree with TRBD2. The ends lost 3 bases at V and 2 bases at J; junction bases unmatched: 12. Germline CDR1 reads SGHTA; CDR2 reads FQGNSA. The CDR3 length is 17 residues. This CDR3 reads CASSFYPRGGFPYEQYF. The CDR3 nucleotides are TGTGCCAGCAGCTTTTACCCTCGCGGGGGGTTTCCCTACGAGCAGTACTTC.

This clonotype has at least ten counts. V usage is TRBV5-6 and J usage is TRBJ2-7, with D perhaps TRBD2 (6 bases). The V gene's germline CDR1 is SGHDT and CDR2 YYEEEE. The CDR3 runs 15 residues. Between the trimmed V and J ends, which lost 3 bases and 3 bases, there was a span of 16 bases. The CDR3, as DNA: TGTGCCAGCAGCTATGAGGACCGGGAGATCTACGAGCAGTACTTC. Encoded protein: CASSYEDREIYEQYF.

This clonotype was found many times. The rearrangement joins TRBV7-9 to TRBJ1-5; no reliable D call. From germline, CDR1 is SEHNR and CDR2 FQNEAQ (reference sequence). V lost 4 bases and J 9 bases, leaving 13 bases between the germline ends. This CDR3 comprises 13 residues. CDR3 bases: TGTGCCAGCAGCTCCAGTGGATTCAGGCCCCAGCATTTT. Protein: CASSSSGFRPQHF.

Ten or more counts support this clonotype. The rearrangement uses TRBV3-1 and TRBJ2-7; TRBD2 might be the D (5 bases). The CDR3 is 14 amino acids. With 3 bases removed from V and 2 bases from J, the gap between germline ends came to 11 bases. CDR1 is LGHDT, CDR2 YNNKEL, per germline (reference sequence). Written as DNA, the CDR3 is TGTGCCAGCAGCCACTCGATGAGGGCCTACGAGCAGTACTTC. Its translation is CASSHSMRAYEQYF.

This clonotype has more than one count but fewer than ten. The genes are TRBV29-1 and TRBJ2-6; D might be TRBD2 (6 bases). CDR3 size: 14 residues. V was trimmed by 6 bases and J by 4 bases, leaving 13 bases between them. Germline V gene data show CDR1 as SQVTM and CDR2 as ANQGSEA. The CDR3 loop is CSVARGSGANVLTF. In DNA form, the CDR3 reads TGCAGCGTGGCCCGGGGGTCCGGGGCCAACGTCCTGACTTTC. Using reference TRBV29-1 and TRBJ2-6 for the parts outside the CDR3, the full variable domain is SAVISQKPSRDICQRGTSLTIQCQVDSQVTMMFWYRQQPGQSLTLIATANQGSEATYESGFVIDKFPISRPNLTFSTLTVSNMSPEDSSIYLCSVARGSGANVLTFGAGSRLTVL.

The sample holds many counts of this clonotype. The V and J genes are TRBV20-1 and TRBJ1-1; D uncertain. This CDR3 has 15 amino acids. With 3 bases removed from V and 1 base from J, the gap between germline ends came to 15 bases. The germline CDR1 and CDR2 sequences are DFQATT and SNEGSKA (reference sequence). The CDR3 DNA sequence: TGCAGTGCTAGCCTGTCACCCATGGGGAACACTGAAGCTTTCTTT. This encodes CSASLSPMGNTEAFF.

In this sample, this clonotype turned up many times. The CDR3 DNA reads TGTGCCAGCAGCAACCACAGGGTGGAATCCTACGAGCAGTACTTC. It specifies CASSNHRVESYEQYF. The genes are TRBV7-9 and TRBJ2-7; TRBD1 might be the D (6 bases). The germline V gene encodes CDR1 SEHNR and CDR2 FQNEAQ (reference sequence). The CDR3 consists of 15 residues. V lost 5 bases and J 1 base, leaving 15 bases between the germline ends.

In this sample, this clonotype turned up a few times. The rearrangement joins TRBV7-9 to TRBJ2-7, with TRBD2 matching over 10 bases. Germline V gene lookup returns CDR1 SEHNR and CDR2 FQNEAQ (reference sequence). The J segment lost 5 bases and the V segment lost 5 bases, leaving 6 bases of the junction unmatched. The CDR3 covers 14 residues. CDR3 loop: CASSDLAGADEQYF. CDR3 in DNA: TGTGCCAGCAGCGACCTAGCGGGAGCAGACGAGCAGTACTTC.

This clonotype was observed many times. V gene TRBV5-4 combines with J gene TRBJ1-4, with no clear D. Germline CDR1 reads SGHNT; CDR2 reads YYREEE (reference sequence). Trimming pared 4 bases from V and 6 bases from J, leaving 13 bases between. The CDR3 contains 14 residues. CDR3 region: CASSRRGGDEKLFF. The CDR3 nucleotides read TGTGCCAGCAGCCGCCGGGGTGGGGATGAAAAACTGTTTTTT.

This clonotype was detected ten times or more. This chain uses TRBV20-1 with TRBJ2-3; unclear D gene. This CDR3 region has 13 residues. Germline V gene data show CDR1 as DFQATT and CDR2 as SNEGSKA (reference sequence). Trimming removed 4 bases at V and 0 bases at J, with 8 bases between. The chain's CDR3 is CSATTTSTDTQYF. The DNA of the CDR3 is TGCAGTGCTACCACGACTAGCACAGATACGCAGTATTTT.

At least ten counts were recorded for this clonotype. V gene TRBV2 combines with J gene TRBJ2-7; 14 nucleotides align to TRBD2. Losses at the gene ends were 10 bases for V and 2 bases for J; bases not matched to a gene: 13. The CDR3 has 17 amino acids. Germline lookup yields CDR1 SNHLY and CDR2 FYNNEI. The CDR3 bases are TGTGCCATCGTGGGACTAGCGGGAGAGAGAGGCACCTACGAGCAGTACTTC. It codes for CAIVGLAGERGTYEQYF. Full variable domain (missing parts from reference TRBV2 and TRBJ2-7): EPEVTQTPSHQVTQMGQEVILRCVPISNHLYFYWYRQILGQKVEFLVSFYNNEISEKSEIFDDQFSVERPDGSNFTLKIRSTKLEDSAMYFCAIVGLAGERGTYEQYFGPGTRLTVT.

This clonotype was recorded many times. CDR3 DNA sequence: TGTGCCAGCAGCCAGACAGGGGGGGAAGGACAGCCCCAGCATTTT. This codes for CASSQTGGEGQPQHF. The chain recombines TRBV7-2 with TRBJ1-5; 9 nucleotides agree with TRBD1. Germline CDR1 SGHTA, CDR2 FQGNSA. This CDR3 spans 15 amino acids. J lost 7 bases, V lost 5 bases, and 9 bases had no gene match.

V usage is TRBV6-2 or TRBV6-3 and J usage is TRBJ1-6; possible D gene TRBD1, 5 bases. The CDR3 covers 16 residues. The germline gives CDR1 MNHEY, CDR2 SVGEGT. Trimming cost V 0 bases and J 5 bases, with 11 bases left between them. The CDR3 sequence: CASSYSTLGDNSPLHF. The CDR3 region has the DNA TGTGCCAGCAGTTACTCGACGTTGGGGGATAATTCACCCCTCCACTTT.

At least ten counts were recorded for this clonotype. The chain carries TRBV18 and TRBJ2-1; 13 positions match TRBD2. CDR3 length: 15 residues. Germline CDR1 KGHSH, CDR2 LQKENI. After removal of 8 bases from V and 7 bases from J, the junction contained 8 bases not matched to a gene. As DNA, the CDR3 is TGTGCCAGCAGCCCCGGACTAGCGGGAGTAAATGAGCAGTTCTTC. Translating gives CASSPGLAGVNEQFF. The complete variable domain, with remaining parts taken from reference TRBV18 and TRBJ2-1, reads NAGVMQNPRHLVRRRGQEARLRCSPMKGHSHVYWYRQLPEEGLKFMVYLQKENIIDESGMPKERFSAEFPKEGPSILRIQQVVRGDSAAYFCASSPGLAGVNEQFFGPGTRLTVL.

Ten or more counts support this clonotype. CDR3 in amino acids: CASSQEGYTGELFF. CDR3 bases: TGCGCCAGCAGCCAGGAGGGCTACACCGGGGAGCTGTTTTTT. The V gene is TRBV5-1, the J gene TRBJ2-2; the D gene is possibly TRBD2 (6 bases). This CDR3 has 14 amino acids. The germline gives CDR1 SGHRS, CDR2 YFSETQ. V gave up 4 bases and J gave up 3 bases, with 10 bases separating them.

This clonotype was found many times. A junction boundary mismatches the germline segment, possibly from a read error. The DNA of the CDR3 is TGTGCTAGCAGCTTAACCGGGACGTCTCAAGAGACCCAGTACTTC. It codes for CASSLTGTSQETQYF. This sequence joins TRBV7-7 and TRBJ2-5; D tentatively fits TRBD1 or TRBD2 (5 bases each). CDR3 length equals 15 residues. Germline CDR1 and CDR2: SSHAT and FNYEAQ (reference sequence).

Many counts were recorded for this clonotype. This CDR3 is CAISEAGTNEQYF. CDR3 in DNA: TGTGCCATCAGTGAGGCCGGGACTAACGAGCAGTACTTC. The chain has TRBV10-3 and TRBJ2-7; 7 nucleotides align to TRBD2. The CDR3 is made up of 13 amino acids. The germline V gene encodes CDR1 ENHRY and CDR2 SYGVKD. V trimming: 2 bases; J trimming: 5 bases; junction bases outside the gene matches: 3.

This clonotype was recorded at least ten times. The V and J genes are TRBV7-2 and TRBJ1-2, with D possibly TRBD1 on 5 matching bases. V lost 5 bases and J lost 4, with 17 bases in between. Germline V gene sequence: CDR1 SGHTA, CDR2 FQGNSA. The CDR3 sequence is 15 residues long. In DNA form, the CDR3 reads TGTGCCAGCAGCCCGCAGTACGGGGGGTCCTATGGCTACACCTTC. Amino acids: CASSPQYGGSYGYTF. The full variable domain, with the rest looked up from reference TRBV7-2 and TRBJ1-2, is GAGVSQSPSNKVTEKGKDVELRCDPISGHTALYWYRQSLGQGLEFLIYFQGNSAPDKSGLPSDRFSAERTGGSVSTLTIQRTQQEDSAVYLCASSPQYGGSYGYTFGSGTRLTVV.

This clonotype was picked up many times. The chain combines TRBV5-1 with TRBJ1-3; 10 nucleotides match TRBD1. CDR3 length: 16 residues. The ends lost 4 bases at V and 2 bases at J; junction bases unmatched: 6. Germline CDR1 reads SGHRS; CDR2 reads YFSETQ. CDR3 amino acids: CASSNGQGEAGNTIYF. The CDR3 nucleotides are TGCGCCAGCAGCAACGGACAGGGGGAGGCTGGAAACACCATATATTTT.

This clonotype was seen a handful of times. V is TRBV20-1 and J is TRBJ1-4; D remains ambiguous. The length of the CDR3 is 13 residues. CDR1 DFQATT and CDR2 SNEGSKA come from the germline V gene (reference sequence). The V and J ends lost 6 bases and 8 bases respectively, with 16 bases between them. DNA of the CDR3: TGCAGTGCCCCCGTAGAGGTGCGGGAAAAACTGTTTTTT. As protein: CSAPVEVREKLFF.